Below, one T cell receptor (beta chain) is given with its context. This specimen belongs to a study of blood T cell repertoires in COVID-19. Germline V gene data show CDR1 as SGHDN and CDR2 as FVKESK. Between the trimmed V and J ends, which lost 6 bases and 3 bases, there was a span of 15 bases. The CDR3 is made up of 14 amino acids. Profiling relied on immunoSEQ multiplex PCR, and the TCRdb table lists in-frame clones only, not all of them. The sample lists 9,000 to 9,500 clones; about 86% were seen once. Sample: peripheral blood. This receptor was obtained from a human donor in a cohort sampled during active COVID-19. The chain links TRBV14 to TRBJ2-7; possible D gene TRBD1, 6 bases. The CDR3 is CASRAGTNDYEQYF. CDR3 sequence (DNA): TGTGCCAGCAGAGCCGGGACAAACGACTACGAGCAGTACTTC.